Listed below are T cell receptor beta chains from one sample, sequenced in a study of OX40 agonist ivuxolimab in advanced cancers. Profiled with immunoSEQ multiplex PCR; TCRdb holds only in-frame clones, not every one. The top ten clones hold less than 6% of a sample with 65,000 to 95,000 clones, approximately 85% of them seen once. The sequencing here drew on CD4+ or CD8+ T cells sorted from blood, taken in a trial of the OX40 agonist ivuxolimab. The receptors here all came from an adult with an advanced solid tumor such as melanoma, head and neck, liver or kidney cancer. Both conserved end residues are part of each CDR3. D genes are given only for firm matches. Some rows mark clone size as missing; the rest say once, few, many or name a class of expanded clone.

clone size	V gene	D gene	J gene	CDR3 protein	CDR3 DNA
NA	TRBV18	NA	TRBJ2-1	CASSPGHSYNEQFF	TGTGCCAGCTCACCCGGACACTCCTACAATGAGCAGTTCTTC
NA	TRBV7-6	TRBD2	TRBJ2-1	CASSLDGRGFNEQFF	TGTGCCAGCAGCTTAGACGGGAGGGGGTTCAATGAGCAGTTCTTC
once	TRBV7-8	TRBD2	TRBJ2-1	CASSSQGYSGSAYNEQFF	TGTGCCAGCAGCTCCCAGGGGTACAGCGGGAGTGCCTACAATGAGCAGTTCTTC
NA	TRBV2	TRBD1	TRBJ2-7	CASRDRGLEQYF	TGTGCCAGCAGGGACAGGGGGCTCGAGCAGTACTTC
NA	TRBV9	TRBD1	TRBJ1-2	CASSQDRLNGYTF	TGTGCCAGCAGCCAGGACAGGCTGAATGGCTACACCTTC
NA	TRBV29-1	NA	TRBJ2-3	CSVERWRDAQYF	TGCAGCGTTGAAAGATGGCGTGACGCGCAGTATTTT
NA	TRBV7-8	NA	TRBJ2-1	CASSLAGWAGLYNEQFF	TGTGCCAGCAGCTTAGCGGGGTGGGCGGGGCTTTACAATGAGCAGTTCTTC
NA	TRBV2	TRBD1	TRBJ2-7	CAINRGLPAYEQYF	TGTGCCATAAACAGGGGGCTGCCTGCCTACGAGCAGTACTTC
NA	TRBV7-2	TRBD2	TRBJ2-1	CASSLGTRRIEQFF	TGTGCCAGCAGCTTAGGGACTAGGAGAATTGAGCAGTTCTTC
NA	TRBV7-8	NA	TRBJ1-5	CASSLDRGGPNQPQHF	TGTGCCAGCAGCTTAGATCGGGGAGGTCCCAATCAGCCCCAGCATTTT
NA	TRBV29-1	NA	TRBJ1-2	CSVVGDLVNYGYTF	TGCAGCGTTGTGGGGGATTTGGTAAACTATGGCTACACCTTC
NA	TRBV7-9	NA	TRBJ2-7	CASSLVEGNTYEQYF	TGTGCCAGCAGCTTAGTGGAGGGTAACACCTACGAGCAGTACTTC
once	TRBV4-3	TRBD1	TRBJ2-7	CASSQEMDRLTEQYF	TGCGCCAGCAGCCAAGAGATGGACAGGTTGACCGAGCAGTACTTC
NA	TRBV27	NA	TRBJ2-1	CASSLSDAGRDEQFF	TGTGCTAGCAGTTTAAGTGACGCAGGTAGGGATGAGCAGTTCTTC
NA	TRBV10-3	TRBD2	TRBJ2-2	CAISAGTSGVSTGELFF	TGTGCCATCAGCGCCGGGACTAGCGGAGTCAGCACCGGGGAGCTGTTTTTT
few	TRBV21-1	NA	TRBJ2-1	CASSKWRRREWSYNEQFF	TGTGCCAGCAGCAAATGGAGACGGCGGGAGTGGTCCTACAATGAGCAGTTCTTC
NA	TRBV11-3	TRBD2	TRBJ2-7	CASSATSGGAYEQYF	TGTGCCAGCAGCGCTACTAGCGGGGGGGCATACGAGCAGTACTTC
NA	TRBV29-1	NA	TRBJ2-1	CSVAGTSNNEQFF	TGCAGCGTTGCCGGGACAAGTAACAATGAGCAGTTCTTC
NA	TRBV7-9	TRBD2	TRBJ2-1	CASSLGGGYNEQFF	TGTGCCAGCAGCTTAGGCGGGGGCTACAATGAGCAGTTCTTC
once	TRBV18	TRBD1	TRBJ1-1	CASSPIPGTGRTTEAFF	TGTGCCAGCTCACCAATTCCTGGGACAGGGAGGACCACTGAAGCTTTCTTT
NA	TRBV2	TRBD2	TRBJ2-4	CASVWEGSSTGYF	TGTGCCAGCGTATGGGAGGGCAGCTCCACGGGGTACTTC
NA	TRBV6-6	NA	TRBJ2-1	CASRGAETYNEQFF	TGTGCCAGCAGGGGGGCTGAGACCTACAATGAGCAGTTCTTC
once	TRBV6-5	TRBD1	TRBJ1-3	CASRPFGTGGNTIYF	TGTGCCAGCAGGCCTTTCGGGACAGGTGGAAACACCATATATTTT
NA	TRBV7-9	TRBD1	TRBJ1-4	CASSPSTGGVDEKLFF	TGTGCCAGCAGCCCATCAACAGGGGGCGTCGATGAAAAACTGTTTTTT
NA	TRBV6-5	TRBD2	TRBJ2-3	CASSYSPGGSTDTQYF	TGTGCCAGCAGTTACTCTCCGGGGGGAAGCACAGATACGCAGTATTTT
NA	TRBV6-7	TRBD2	TRBJ2-1	CASSYGPAGGQNEQFF	TGTGCCAGCAGTTACGGCCCAGCGGGGGGGCAAAATGAGCAGTTCTTC
NA	TRBV11-2	TRBD2	TRBJ2-4	CASSFKPTDGGAKNIQYF	TGTGCCAGCAGCTTCAAACCGACCGACGGGGGGGCCAAAAACATTCAGTACTTC
NA	TRBV6-6	TRBD1	TRBJ1-2	CASKTGGGGYTF	TGTGCCAGCAAAACAGGGGGCGGTGGCTACACCTTC
NA	TRBV29-1	TRBD1	TRBJ2-2	CSVEHRGTGELFF	TGCAGCGTTGAACACAGGGGCACCGGGGAGCTGTTTTTT
NA	TRBV27	NA	TRBJ1-2	CASSPGGPYGYTF	TGTGCCAGCAGCCCGGGCGGACCCTATGGCTACACCTTC
NA	TRBV6-6	TRBD1	TRBJ2-7	CASSPSTGYYEQYF	TGTGCCAGCAGTCCCTCGACAGGGTACTACGAGCAGTACTTC
NA	TRBV5-4	TRBD2	TRBJ2-3	CASSLSGGVPDTQYF	TGTGCCAGCAGCCTTAGCGGGGGTGTCCCAGATACGCAGTATTTT
NA	TRBV7-2	NA	TRBJ2-6	CASSPRTVRITGANVLTF	TGTGCCAGCAGCCCAAGGACAGTTCGAATTACTGGGGCCAACGTCCTGACTTTC
few	TRBV4-1	NA	TRBJ1-2	CASSQAPTGNYGYTF	TGCGCCAGCAGCCAAGCCCCAACGGGGAACTATGGCTACACCTTC
once	TRBV6-4	NA	TRBJ1-6	CASSDSRTANNSPLHF	TGTGCCAGCAGTGACTCGAGGACAGCTAATAATTCACCCCTCCACTTT
NA	TRBV6-5	NA	TRBJ1-2	CASSYQGGGYTF	TGTGCCAGCAGTTACCAAGGGGGTGGCTACACCTTC
NA	TRBV5-8	TRBD1	TRBJ1-5	CASSHRGLGNQPQHF	TGTGCCAGCAGCCACAGGGGTTTGGGCAATCAGCCCCAGCATTTT
once	TRBV19	NA	TRBJ2-7	CASSISQYSYEQYF	TGTGCCAGTAGTATTAGTCAGTACTCCTACGAGCAGTACTTC
NA	TRBV7-9	NA	TRBJ1-1	CASSDGHTEAFF	TGTGCCAGCAGCGACGGACACACTGAAGCTTTCTTT
few	TRBV7-6	NA	TRBJ1-1	CASSLDRNTEAFF	TGTGCCAGCAGCTTAGACCGAAACACTGAAGCTTTCTTT
NA	TRBV5-6	NA	TRBJ2-1	CASSLDVGRYHNEQFF	TGTGCCAGCAGCTTGGATGTCGGGAGATACCACAATGAGCAGTTCTTC
NA	TRBV4-2	NA	TRBJ2-7	CASSQVEVHYEQYF	TGTGCCAGCAGCCAAGTTGAGGTTCACTACGAGCAGTACTTC
NA	TRBV10-1	NA	TRBJ1-2	CASSEEGFYGYTF	TGCGCCAGCAGTGAGGAGGGATTCTATGGCTACACCTTC
NA	TRBV7-2	NA	TRBJ1-5	CASSLVMGEAQPQHF	TGTGCCAGCAGCTTAGTAATGGGGGAGGCTCAGCCCCAGCATTTT
NA	TRBV10-3	TRBD1	TRBJ1-5	CAINISFVGSNRGLSFSNQPQHF	TGTGCCATCAACATATCCTTTGTAGGTTCGAACAGGGGGCTTTCCTTTAGCAATCAGCCCCAGCATTTT
NA	TRBV19	NA	TRBJ2-3	CASSIEPRVSYGDTQYF	TGTGCCAGTAGTATAGAGCCTAGGGTGTCTTATGGAGATACGCAGTATTTT
NA	TRBV6-1	TRBD1	TRBJ1-2	CASSEGQGGYTF	TGTGCCAGCAGTGAGGGACAGGGAGGCTACACCTTC
NA	TRBV7-2	TRBD2	TRBJ2-3	CASSSGSGSGTDTQYF	TGTGCCAGCAGCTCAGGTAGCGGGAGTGGAACAGATACGCAGTATTTT